This T cell receptor beta chain originates from a study of cytotoxic CD8 clonotypes in ibrutinib-treated CLL. General study findings and limits: Treatment saw public clonotypes, which were uncommon, either contract or stay stable.

The data were produced by immunoSEQ multiplex PCR, yet TCRdb's version contains in-frame clones alone and is incomplete. The sample lists roughly 100,000 clones, around 73% occurring once. Germline CDR1 reads SGHKS; CDR2 reads YYEKEE (reference sequence). Trimming took 1 base from V and 2 from J, leaving 9 bases between them. The CDR3 sequence is 14 residues long. At least ten counts were recorded for this clone. What it binds is unknown. This sequence joins TRBV5-5 and TRBJ1-1; D unclear. This specimen was PBMCs, taken after 12 months of ibrutinib treatment. The sequence was obtained from a human donor with chronic lymphocytic leukemia. The CDR3 here is CASSLSRGNTEAFF. The CDR3, as DNA: TGTGCCAGCAGCTTGTCCCGGGGAAACACTGAAGCTTTCTTT. The complete variable domain, with remaining parts taken from reference TRBV5-5 and TRBJ1-1, reads DAGVTQSPTHLIKTRGQQVTLRCSPISGHKSVSWYQQVLGQGPQFIFQYYEKEERGRGNFPDRFSARQFPNYSSELNVNALLLGDSALYLCASSLSRGNTEAFFGQGTRLTVV.